The sequence of this TCR beta chain was determined in a study of cytomegalovirus exposure and HLA in healthy donors. Study as a whole: Earlier, 100 million to 130 million unique TCR beta sequences were recovered from roughly 180 million T cells by an analysis.

Healthy people donating bone marrow made up the donors. At the time of sampling, donors were nominally healthy, though unrecorded immune exposures were likely. General study findings and limits: Among CMV-associated TCR beta chains, most appeared HLA-restricted in a later analysis.

In this sample, this clone turned up a few times. What it recognizes is unknown. PCR involved 60 Vbeta and 13 Jbeta primers. The data were produced by immunoSEQ multiplex PCR, yet TCRdb's version contains in-frame clones alone and is incomplete. The sample has roughly 100,000 clones; under 85% are singletons. CDR1 and CDR2 from the germline V gene are SEHNR and FQNEAQ (reference sequence). This CDR3 has 16 residues. V was clipped by 2 bases and J by 5 bases, with 18 bases between them. This receptor was taken from a woman between 40 and 55 years old in good health and CMV-seropositive. The sequenced sample was PBMCs. This rearrangement joins TRBV7-9 to TRBJ1-2; the D gene is possibly TRBD1 (6 bases). The CDR3 loop reads CASSLSQGGGVYGYTF. Written as DNA, the CDR3 is TGTGCCAGCAGCTTATCCCAAGGGGGAGGGGTTTATGGCTACACCTTC.